These 3 T cell receptor beta chains were all obtained from the same sample, sequenced in a study of CD8 T cells in ankylosing spondylitis. TCRdb independently ran MiXCR on the 5' RACE reads; one entry per CDR3 protein. The top ten clones hold more than 9.5% of a sample with approximately 90,000 distinct CDR3 sequences, roughly 8% of them seen once. Sequenced sample: blood, either unsorted or a sorted T cell fraction (not recorded which). These receptors were obtained from a male donor with ankylosing spondylitis or in good health (not recorded which).

At least ten counts were recorded for this clonotype. This chain uses TRBV9 with TRBJ2-1, with TRBD2 identical over 10 bases. Losses at the gene ends were 4 bases for V and 7 bases for J; bases not matched to a gene: 11. The CDR3 consists of 16 residues. Germline assignment: CDR1 SGDLS and CDR2 YYNGEE. CDR3 sequence: CASSPQGLAATNEQFF. The CDR3 bases are TGTGCCAGCAGCCCCCAAGGACTAGCGGCCACAAATGAGCAGTTCTTC.

This clonotype was observed many times. V usage is TRBV7-3 and J usage is TRBJ2-2, with D possibly TRBD2 on 6 matching bases. The length of the CDR3 is 18 residues. Germline CDR1 and CDR2: SGHTA and FQGTGA. V gave up 0 bases and J gave up 4 bases, with 18 bases separating them. CDR3 coding DNA: TGTGCCAGCAGCTTAACGGCGGTTATGGGCGGGGTCACCGGGGAGCTGTTTTTT. This translates into CASSLTAVMGGVTGELFF. Full variable domain (outside the CDR3, taken from reference TRBV7-3 and TRBJ2-2): GAGVSQTPSNKVTEKGKYVELRCDPISGHTALYWYRQSLGQGPEFLIYFQGTGAADDSGLPNDRFFAVRPEGSVSTLKIQRTERGDSAVYLCASSLTAVMGGVTGELFFGEGSRLTVL.

This clonotype has at least ten counts. The rearrangement uses TRBV18 and TRBJ2-1; D tentatively reads TRBD1 or TRBD2 (6 bases each). Germline values: CDR1 KGHSH, CDR2 LQKENI. V lost 6 bases to trimming and J lost 2 bases, with 14 bases between them. The CDR3 sequence is 15 residues long. CDR3 region: CASSPRGVTYNEQFF. Written as DNA, the CDR3 is TGTGCCAGCTCCCCAAGGGGGGTAACCTACAATGAGCAGTTCTTC.